The clone carrying this T cell receptor (beta chain) came up a few times. A single record per CDR3 protein comes from TCRdb applying MiXCR to the 5' RACE reads. The sample lists about 360,000 distinct CDR3 sequences; around 6.4% were seen once. Germline CDR1 LNHNV, CDR2 YYDKDF (reference sequence). The V end was cut by 2 bases, the J end by 3 bases, with 14 bases between. This CDR3 spans 15 amino acids. This sample is drawn from a study of T cells after yellow fever vaccination. The clonotype originates from a young man who received the YFV17D yellow fever vaccine. This material consisted of PBMCs, taken 5 days after the yellow fever booster vaccination. The genes are TRBV15 and TRBJ2-7, with a tentative D call TRBD1 (6 bases). CDR3 nucleotides: TGTGCCACCAGCAGAACCGTGACAGGCAACTACGAGCAGTACTTC. It yields the protein CATSRTVTGNYEQYF.